The T cell receptor (beta chain) described here comes from a study of blood T cells in healthy people across ages. A second PCR, run for about 6 to 11 cycles, used a sample-barcoded 5' primer plus a J-beta primer mix. Any given sample supplied a minimum of 2.5 million CDR3-containing paired-end reads. TCRdb processed the 5' RACE reads anew with MiXCR; each CDR3 protein has one entry. The sample holds over 1,300,000 distinct CDR3 sequences; 59% are singletons and the top ten take roughly 6.3%. All donors came from Russia, were Caucasian and healthy, and spanned ages roughly 6 to 95. The CDR3 has 16 amino acids. Germline loops: CDR1 SGHDN, CDR2 FVKESK. J was trimmed by 11 bases and V by 3 bases; bases with no gene match: 15.

The TCR was taken from a man aged 18 to 29 in good health. The V call is TRBV14, the J call TRBJ2-5; 10 bases are a match to TRBD2. The sample consisted of blood. The CDR3 sequence: CASSQAIAGGHNEQYF. In DNA, the CDR3 is TGTGCCAGCAGCCAGGCCATAGCGGGAGGCCACAATGAGCAGTACTTC.